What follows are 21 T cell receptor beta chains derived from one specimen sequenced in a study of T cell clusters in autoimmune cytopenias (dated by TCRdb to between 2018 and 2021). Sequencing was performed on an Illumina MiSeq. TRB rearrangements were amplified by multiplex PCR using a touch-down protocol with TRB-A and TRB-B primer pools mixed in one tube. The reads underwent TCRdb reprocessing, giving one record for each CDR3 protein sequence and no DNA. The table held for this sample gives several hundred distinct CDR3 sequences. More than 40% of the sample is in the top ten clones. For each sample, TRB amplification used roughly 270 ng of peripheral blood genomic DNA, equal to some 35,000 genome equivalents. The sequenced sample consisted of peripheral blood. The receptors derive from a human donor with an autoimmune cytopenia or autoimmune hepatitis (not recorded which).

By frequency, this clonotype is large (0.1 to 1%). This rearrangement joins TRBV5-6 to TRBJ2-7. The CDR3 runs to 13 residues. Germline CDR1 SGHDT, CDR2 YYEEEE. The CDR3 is CASSLWDSYEQYF. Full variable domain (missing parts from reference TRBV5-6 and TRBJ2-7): DAGVTQSPTHLIKTRGQQVTLRCSPKSGHDTVSWYQQALGQGPQFIFQYYEEEERQRGNFPDRFSGHQFPNYSSELNVNALLLGDSALYLCASSLWDSYEQYFGPGTRLTVT.

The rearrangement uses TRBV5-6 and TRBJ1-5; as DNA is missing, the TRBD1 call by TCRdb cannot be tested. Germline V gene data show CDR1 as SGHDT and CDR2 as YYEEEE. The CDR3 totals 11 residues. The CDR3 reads CAGGGNQPQHF.

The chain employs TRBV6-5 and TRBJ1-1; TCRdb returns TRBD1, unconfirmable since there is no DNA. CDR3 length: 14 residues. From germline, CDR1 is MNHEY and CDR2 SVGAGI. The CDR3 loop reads CASNRNGVHTEAFF.

CDR3 loop: CASSLQGGTDTQYF. The chain is built from TRBV7-3 and TRBJ2-3; checking the TCRdb D call of TRBD1 is not possible without DNA. There are 14 residues in the CDR3. The V gene's germline CDR1 is SGHTA and CDR2 FQGTGA.

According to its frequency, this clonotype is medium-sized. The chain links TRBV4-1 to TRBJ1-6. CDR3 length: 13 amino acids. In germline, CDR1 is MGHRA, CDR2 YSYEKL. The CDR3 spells CASSQEGNSPLHF.

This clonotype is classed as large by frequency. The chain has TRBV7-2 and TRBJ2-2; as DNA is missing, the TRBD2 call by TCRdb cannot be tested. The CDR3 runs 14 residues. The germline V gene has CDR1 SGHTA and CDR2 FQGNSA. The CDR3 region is CASSLGRPAGELFF.

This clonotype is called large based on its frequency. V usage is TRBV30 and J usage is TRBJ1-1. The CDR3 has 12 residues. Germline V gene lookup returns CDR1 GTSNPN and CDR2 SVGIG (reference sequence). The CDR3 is CAWGTVNTEAFF.

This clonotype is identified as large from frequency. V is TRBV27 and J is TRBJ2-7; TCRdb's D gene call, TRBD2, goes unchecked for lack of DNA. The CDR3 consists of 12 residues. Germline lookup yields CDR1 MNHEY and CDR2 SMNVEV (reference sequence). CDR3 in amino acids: CASSAGKHEQYF.

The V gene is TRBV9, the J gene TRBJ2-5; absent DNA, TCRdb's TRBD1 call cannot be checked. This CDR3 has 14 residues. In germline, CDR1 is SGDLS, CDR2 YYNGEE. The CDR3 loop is CASSVGQAGETQYF.

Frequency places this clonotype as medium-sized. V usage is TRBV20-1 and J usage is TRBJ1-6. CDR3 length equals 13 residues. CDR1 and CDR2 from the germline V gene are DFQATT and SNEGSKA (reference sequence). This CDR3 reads CSAKIFLGSPLHF.

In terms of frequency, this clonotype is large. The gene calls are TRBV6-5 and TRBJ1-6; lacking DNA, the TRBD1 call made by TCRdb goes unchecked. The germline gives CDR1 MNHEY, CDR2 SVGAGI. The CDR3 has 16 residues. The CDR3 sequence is CASSYSMQTGITPLHF.

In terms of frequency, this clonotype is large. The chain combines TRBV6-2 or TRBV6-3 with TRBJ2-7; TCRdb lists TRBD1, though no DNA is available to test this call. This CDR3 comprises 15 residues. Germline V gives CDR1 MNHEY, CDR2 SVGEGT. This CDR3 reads CASSYPDGASYEQYF.

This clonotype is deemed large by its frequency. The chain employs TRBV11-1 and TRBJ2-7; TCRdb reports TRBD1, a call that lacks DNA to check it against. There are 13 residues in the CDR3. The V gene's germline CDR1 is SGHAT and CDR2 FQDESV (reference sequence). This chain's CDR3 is CASSLGDIYEQYF.

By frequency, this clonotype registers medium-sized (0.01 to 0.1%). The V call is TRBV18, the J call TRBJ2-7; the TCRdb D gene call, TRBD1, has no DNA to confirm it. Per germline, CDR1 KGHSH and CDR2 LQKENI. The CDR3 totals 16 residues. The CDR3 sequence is CASSPPAGTYPYEQYF.

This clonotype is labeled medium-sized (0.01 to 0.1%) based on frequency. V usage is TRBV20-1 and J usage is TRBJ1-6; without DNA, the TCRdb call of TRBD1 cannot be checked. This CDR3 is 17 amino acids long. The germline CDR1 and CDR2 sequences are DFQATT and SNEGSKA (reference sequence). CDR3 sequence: CSARDGGTGGYNSPLHF.

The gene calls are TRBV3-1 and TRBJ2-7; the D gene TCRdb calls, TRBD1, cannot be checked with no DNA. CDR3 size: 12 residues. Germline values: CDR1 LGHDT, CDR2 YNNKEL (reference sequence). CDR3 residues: CASSPTGSEQYF.

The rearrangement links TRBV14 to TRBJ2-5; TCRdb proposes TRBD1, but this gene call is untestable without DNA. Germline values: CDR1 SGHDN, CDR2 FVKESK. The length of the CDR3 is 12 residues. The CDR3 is CASSPPGETQYF.

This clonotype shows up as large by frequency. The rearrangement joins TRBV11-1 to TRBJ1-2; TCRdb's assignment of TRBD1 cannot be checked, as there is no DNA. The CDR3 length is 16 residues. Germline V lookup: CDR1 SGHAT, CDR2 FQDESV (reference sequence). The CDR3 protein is CASSSSNRDGNPGYTF.

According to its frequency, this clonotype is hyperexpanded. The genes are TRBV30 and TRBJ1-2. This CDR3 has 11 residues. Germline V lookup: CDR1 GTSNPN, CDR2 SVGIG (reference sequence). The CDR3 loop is CAWSLNYGYTF.

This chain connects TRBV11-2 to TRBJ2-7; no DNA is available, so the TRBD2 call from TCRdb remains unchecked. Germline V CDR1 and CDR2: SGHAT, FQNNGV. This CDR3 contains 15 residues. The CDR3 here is CASSWTARTSVEQYF.

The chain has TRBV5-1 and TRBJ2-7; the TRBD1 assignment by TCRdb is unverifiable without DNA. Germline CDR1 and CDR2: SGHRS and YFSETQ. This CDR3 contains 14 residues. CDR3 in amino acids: CASSQTGGWYEQYF.